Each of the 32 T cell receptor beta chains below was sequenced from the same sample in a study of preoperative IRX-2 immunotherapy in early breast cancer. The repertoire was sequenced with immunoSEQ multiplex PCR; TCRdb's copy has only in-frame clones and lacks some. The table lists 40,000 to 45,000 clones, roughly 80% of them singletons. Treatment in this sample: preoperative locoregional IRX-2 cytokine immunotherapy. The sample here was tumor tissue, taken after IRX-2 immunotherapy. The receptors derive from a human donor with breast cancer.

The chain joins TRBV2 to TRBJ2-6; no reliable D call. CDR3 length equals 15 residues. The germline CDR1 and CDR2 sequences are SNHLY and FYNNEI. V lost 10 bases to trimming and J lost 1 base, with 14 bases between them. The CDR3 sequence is CAILSMISGANVLTF. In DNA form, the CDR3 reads TGTGCCATCCTTAGTATGATTTCTGGGGCCAACGTCCTGACTTTC.

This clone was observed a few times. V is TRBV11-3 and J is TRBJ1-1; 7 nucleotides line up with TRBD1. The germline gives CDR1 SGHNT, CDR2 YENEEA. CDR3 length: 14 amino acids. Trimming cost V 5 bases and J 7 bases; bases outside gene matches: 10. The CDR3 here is CASSPRQGANEAFF. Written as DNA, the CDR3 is TGTGCCAGCAGCCCACGACAGGGTGCGAATGAAGCTTTCTTT.

The CDR3 sequence is CATQGLAGDSSTDTQYF. The CDR3 DNA sequence: TGTGCCACACAGGGACTAGCGGGAGATTCGAGCACAGATACGCAGTATTTT. The chain is built from TRBV6-8 and TRBJ2-3; 14 nucleotides line up with TRBD2. The CDR3 totals 17 residues. Germline assignment: CDR1 MNHGY and CDR2 SAAAGT. Trimming removed 10 bases from V and 0 bases from J; junction bases left unmatched: 9.

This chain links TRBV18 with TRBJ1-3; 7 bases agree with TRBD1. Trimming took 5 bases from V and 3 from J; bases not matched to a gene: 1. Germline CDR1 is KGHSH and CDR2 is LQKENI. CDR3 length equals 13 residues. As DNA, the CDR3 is TGTGCCAGCTCAACAGGGGTTGGAAACACCATATATTTT. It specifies CASSTGVGNTIYF.

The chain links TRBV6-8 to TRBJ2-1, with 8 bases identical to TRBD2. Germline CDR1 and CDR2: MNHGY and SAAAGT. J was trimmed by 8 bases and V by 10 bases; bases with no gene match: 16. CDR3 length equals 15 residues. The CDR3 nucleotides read TGTGCCATCTGCCGGGGTGGTAGCGGGAAGGATGAGCAGTTCTTC. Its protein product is CAICRGGSGKDEQFF.

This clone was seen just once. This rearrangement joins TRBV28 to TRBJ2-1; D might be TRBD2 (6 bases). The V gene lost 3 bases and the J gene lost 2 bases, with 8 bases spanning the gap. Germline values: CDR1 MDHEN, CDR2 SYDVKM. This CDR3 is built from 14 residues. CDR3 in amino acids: CASSFGGAYNEQFF. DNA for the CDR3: TGTGCCAGCAGTTTCGGGGGAGCCTACAATGAGCAGTTCTTC.

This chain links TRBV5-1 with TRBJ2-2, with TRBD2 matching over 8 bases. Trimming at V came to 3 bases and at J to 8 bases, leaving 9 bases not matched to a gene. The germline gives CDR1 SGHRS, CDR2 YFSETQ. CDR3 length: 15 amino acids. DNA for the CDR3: TGCGCCAGCAGCTCTCGAAGCGGGAGTCAAGGGGAGCTGTTTTTT. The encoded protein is CASSSRSGSQGELFF.

CDR3 DNA: TGTGCCAGCAGTGAAACGGGAGGAACTGAAGCTTTCTTT. This gives the protein CASSETGGTEAFF. This chain links TRBV9 with TRBJ1-1, with unresolved D. This CDR3 spans 13 amino acids. Per the germline V gene, CDR1 is SGDLS and CDR2 is YYNGEE. Trimming pared 5 bases from V and 5 bases from J, leaving 13 bases between.

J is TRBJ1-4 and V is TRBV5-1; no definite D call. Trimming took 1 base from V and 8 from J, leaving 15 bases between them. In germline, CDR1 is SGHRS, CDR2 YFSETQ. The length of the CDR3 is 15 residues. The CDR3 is CASSLQSRLIEKLFF. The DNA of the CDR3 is TGCGCCAGCAGCTTGCAGTCCCGACTTATCGAAAAACTGTTTTTT.

In DNA, the CDR3 is TGTGCCAGCGGGCGGACGGGACCAGATACGCAGTATTTT. Translated: CASGRTGPDTQYF. The chain joins TRBV6-8 to TRBJ2-3; D possibly matches TRBD1 or TRBD2 (5 bases each). The CDR3 runs 13 residues. Germline CDR1 reads MNHGY; CDR2 reads SAAAGT. Trimming took 8 bases from V and 4 from J, leaving 13 bases between them.

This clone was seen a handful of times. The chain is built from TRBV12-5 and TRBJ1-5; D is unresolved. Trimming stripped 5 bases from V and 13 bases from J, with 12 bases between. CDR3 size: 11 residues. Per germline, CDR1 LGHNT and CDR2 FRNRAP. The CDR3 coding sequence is TGTGCTAGTGGTACCTCACACATTCAGCATTTT. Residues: CASGTSHIQHF.

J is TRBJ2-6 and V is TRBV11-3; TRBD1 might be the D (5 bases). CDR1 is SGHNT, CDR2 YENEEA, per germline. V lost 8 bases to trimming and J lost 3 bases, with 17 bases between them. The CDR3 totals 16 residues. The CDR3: CASPPAGRVGANVLTF. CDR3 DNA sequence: TGTGCCAGCCCCCCAGCCGGCAGGGTTGGGGCCAACGTCCTGACTTTC. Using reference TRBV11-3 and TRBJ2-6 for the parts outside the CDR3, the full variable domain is EAGVVQSPRYKIIEKKQPVAFWCNPISGHNTLYWYLQNLGQGPELLIRYENEEAVDDSQLPKDRFSAERLKGVDSTLKIQPAELGDSAVYLCASPPAGRVGANVLTFGAGSRLTVL.

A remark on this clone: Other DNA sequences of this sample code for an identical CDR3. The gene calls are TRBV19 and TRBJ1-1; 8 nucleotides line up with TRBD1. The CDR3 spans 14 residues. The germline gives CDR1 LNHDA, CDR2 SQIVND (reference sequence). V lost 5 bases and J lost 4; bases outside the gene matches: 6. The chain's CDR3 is CASSPGQGATEAFF. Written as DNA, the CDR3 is TGTGCCAGTAGTCCTGGACAGGGCGCCACTGAAGCTTTCTTT.

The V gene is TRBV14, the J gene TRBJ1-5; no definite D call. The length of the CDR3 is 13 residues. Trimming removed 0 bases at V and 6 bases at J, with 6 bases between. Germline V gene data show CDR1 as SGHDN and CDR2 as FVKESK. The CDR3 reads CASSQDRGQPQHF. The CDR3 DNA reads TGTGCCAGCAGCCAAGATCGGGGTCAGCCCCAGCATTTT.

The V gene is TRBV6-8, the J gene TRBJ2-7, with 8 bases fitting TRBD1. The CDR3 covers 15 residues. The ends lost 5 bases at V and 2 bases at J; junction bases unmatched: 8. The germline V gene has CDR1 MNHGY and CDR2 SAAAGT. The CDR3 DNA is TGTGCCAGCAGTCCAGGGACAGGCCTAACCTACGAGCAGTACTTC. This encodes CASSPGTGLTYEQYF.

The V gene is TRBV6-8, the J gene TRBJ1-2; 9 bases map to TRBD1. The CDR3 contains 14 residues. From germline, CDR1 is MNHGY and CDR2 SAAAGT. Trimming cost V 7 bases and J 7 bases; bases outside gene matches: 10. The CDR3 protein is CASTRTGVGTGYTF. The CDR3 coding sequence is TGTGCCAGCACCCGGACAGGGGTTGGAACTGGCTACACCTTC.

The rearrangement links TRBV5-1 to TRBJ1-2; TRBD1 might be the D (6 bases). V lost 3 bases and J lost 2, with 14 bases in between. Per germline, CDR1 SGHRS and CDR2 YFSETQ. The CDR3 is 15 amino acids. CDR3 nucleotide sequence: TGCGCCAGCAGCTCCAACTTCGACAGGAACTATGGCTACACCTTC. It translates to CASSSNFDRNYGYTF.

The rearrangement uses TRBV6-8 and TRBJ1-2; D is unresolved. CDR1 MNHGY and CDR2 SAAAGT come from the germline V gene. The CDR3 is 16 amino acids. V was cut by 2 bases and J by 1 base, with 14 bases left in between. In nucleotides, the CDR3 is TGTGCCAGCAGTTACCCAATCACCGGGCTTAACTATGGCTACACCTTC. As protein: CASSYPITGLNYGYTF.

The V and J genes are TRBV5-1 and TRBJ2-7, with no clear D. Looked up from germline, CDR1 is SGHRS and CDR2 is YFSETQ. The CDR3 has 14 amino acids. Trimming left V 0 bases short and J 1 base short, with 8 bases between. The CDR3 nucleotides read TGCGCCAGCAGCTTGGTTGGGAAATCCTACGAGCAGTACTTC. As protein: CASSLVGKSYEQYF.

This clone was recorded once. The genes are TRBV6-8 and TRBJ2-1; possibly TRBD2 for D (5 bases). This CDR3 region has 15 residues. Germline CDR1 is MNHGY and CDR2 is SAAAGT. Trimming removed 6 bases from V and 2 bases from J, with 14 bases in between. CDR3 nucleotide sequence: TGTGCCAGCAGGAGGTTGAGGGAAACCTACAATGAGCAGTTCTTC. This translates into CASRRLRETYNEQFF.

The CDR3 DNA reads as TGCAGCGTTCGGACGTCCAGCTCCTACGAGCAGTACTTC. Amino acids: CSVRTSSSYEQYF. The chain carries TRBV29-1 and TRBJ2-7, with D unclear. CDR3 length: 13 amino acids. V was shortened by 5 bases and J by 0 bases, with 11 bases between the two germline ends. CDR1 is SQVTM, CDR2 ANQGSEA, per germline.

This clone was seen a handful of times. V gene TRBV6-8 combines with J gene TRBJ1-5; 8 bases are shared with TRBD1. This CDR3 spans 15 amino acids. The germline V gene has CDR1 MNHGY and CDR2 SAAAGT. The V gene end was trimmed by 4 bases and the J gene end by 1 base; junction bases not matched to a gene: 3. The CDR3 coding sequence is TGTGCCAGCAGTTTTCACAGGGGGAGCAATCAGCCCCAGCATTTT. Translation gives CASSFHRGSNQPQHF.

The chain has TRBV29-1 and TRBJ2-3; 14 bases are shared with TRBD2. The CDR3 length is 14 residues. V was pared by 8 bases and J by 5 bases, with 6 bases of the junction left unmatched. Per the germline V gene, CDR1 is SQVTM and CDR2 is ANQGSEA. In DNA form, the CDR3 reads TGCAGCCTAGGACTAGCGGGAGGTCTAGATACGCAGTATTTT. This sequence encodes CSLGLAGGLDTQYF.

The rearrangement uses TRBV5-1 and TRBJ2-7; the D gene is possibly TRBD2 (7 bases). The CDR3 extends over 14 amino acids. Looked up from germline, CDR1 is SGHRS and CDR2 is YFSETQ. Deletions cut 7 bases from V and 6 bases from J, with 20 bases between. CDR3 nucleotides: TGCGCCAGCGCCCCGGTGGGGGGGCTCGGCGAGCAGTACTTC. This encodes CASAPVGGLGEQYF.

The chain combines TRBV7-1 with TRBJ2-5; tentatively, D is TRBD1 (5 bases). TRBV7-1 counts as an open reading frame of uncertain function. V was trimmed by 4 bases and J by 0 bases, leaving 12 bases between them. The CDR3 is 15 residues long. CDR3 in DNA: TGTGCCAGCAGCTTACAAAGGGGCTACCAAGAGACCCAGTACTTC. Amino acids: CASSLQRGYQETQYF.

CDR3 in amino acids: CASSEGQHYEQYF. In nucleotides, the CDR3 is TGCGCCAGCAGTGAAGGCCAACACTACGAGCAGTACTTC. This chain joins TRBV10-2 and TRBJ2-7; D remains unclear. This CDR3 is 13 amino acids long. The V and J ends lost 3 bases and 3 bases respectively, with 9 bases between them. Germline CDR1 WSHSY, CDR2 SAAADI.

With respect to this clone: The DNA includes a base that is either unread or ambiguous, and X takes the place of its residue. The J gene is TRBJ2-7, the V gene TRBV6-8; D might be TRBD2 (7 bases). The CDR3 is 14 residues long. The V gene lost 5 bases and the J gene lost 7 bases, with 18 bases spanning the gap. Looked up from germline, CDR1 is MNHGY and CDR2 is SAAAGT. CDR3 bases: TGTGCCAGCAGTGCTACAGGGACTATAYGGGAGCAGTACTTC. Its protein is CASSATGTIXEQYF.

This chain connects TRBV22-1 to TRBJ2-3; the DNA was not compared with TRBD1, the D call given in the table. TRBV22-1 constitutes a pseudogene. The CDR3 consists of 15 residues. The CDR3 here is CASSTLGGATDTQYF. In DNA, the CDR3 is TGTGCCAGCAGTACCCTAGGGGGAGCCACAGATACGCAGTATTTT.

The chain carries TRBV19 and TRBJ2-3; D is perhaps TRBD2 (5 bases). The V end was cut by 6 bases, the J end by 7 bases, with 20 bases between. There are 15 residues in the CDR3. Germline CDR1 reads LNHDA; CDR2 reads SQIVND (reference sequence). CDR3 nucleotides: TGTGCCAGTAGGGACTCGGACCGCGGAGGAAATACGCAGTATTTT. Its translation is CASRDSDRGGNTQYF.

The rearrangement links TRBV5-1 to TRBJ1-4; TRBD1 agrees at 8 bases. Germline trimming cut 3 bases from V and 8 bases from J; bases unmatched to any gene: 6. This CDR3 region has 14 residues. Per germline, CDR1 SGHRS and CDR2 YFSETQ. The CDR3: CASSSGQGGEKLFF. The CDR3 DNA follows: TGCGCCAGCAGCTCCGGACAGGGCGGGGAAAAACTGTTTTTT.

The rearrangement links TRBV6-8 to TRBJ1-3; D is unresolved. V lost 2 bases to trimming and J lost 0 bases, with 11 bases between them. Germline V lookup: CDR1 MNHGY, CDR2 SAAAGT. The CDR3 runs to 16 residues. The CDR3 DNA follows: TGTGCCAGCAGTTACGCTATCTTCAGCTCTGGAAACACCATATATTTT. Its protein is CASSYAIFSSGNTIYF.

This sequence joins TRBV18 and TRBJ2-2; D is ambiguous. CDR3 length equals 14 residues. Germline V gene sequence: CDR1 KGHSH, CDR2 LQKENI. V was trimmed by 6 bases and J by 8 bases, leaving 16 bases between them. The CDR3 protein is CASSPFGRRGELFF. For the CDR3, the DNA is TGTGCCAGCTCCCCCTTTGGACGAAGAGGGGAGCTGTTTTTT.